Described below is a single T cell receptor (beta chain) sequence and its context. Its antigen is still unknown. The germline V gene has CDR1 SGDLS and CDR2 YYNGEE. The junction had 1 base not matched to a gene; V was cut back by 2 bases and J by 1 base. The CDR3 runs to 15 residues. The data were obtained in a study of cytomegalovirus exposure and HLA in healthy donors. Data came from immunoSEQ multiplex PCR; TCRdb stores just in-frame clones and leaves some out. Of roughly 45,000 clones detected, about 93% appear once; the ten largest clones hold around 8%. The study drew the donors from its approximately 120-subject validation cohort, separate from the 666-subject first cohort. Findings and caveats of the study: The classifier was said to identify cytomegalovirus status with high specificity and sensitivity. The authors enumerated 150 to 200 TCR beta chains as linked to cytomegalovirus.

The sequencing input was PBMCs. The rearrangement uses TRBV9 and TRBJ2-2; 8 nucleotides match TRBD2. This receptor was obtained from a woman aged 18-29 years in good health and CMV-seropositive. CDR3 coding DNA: TGTGCCAGCAGCGTTAGCGGGGAGAACACCGGGGAGCTGTTTTTT. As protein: CASSVSGENTGELFF.